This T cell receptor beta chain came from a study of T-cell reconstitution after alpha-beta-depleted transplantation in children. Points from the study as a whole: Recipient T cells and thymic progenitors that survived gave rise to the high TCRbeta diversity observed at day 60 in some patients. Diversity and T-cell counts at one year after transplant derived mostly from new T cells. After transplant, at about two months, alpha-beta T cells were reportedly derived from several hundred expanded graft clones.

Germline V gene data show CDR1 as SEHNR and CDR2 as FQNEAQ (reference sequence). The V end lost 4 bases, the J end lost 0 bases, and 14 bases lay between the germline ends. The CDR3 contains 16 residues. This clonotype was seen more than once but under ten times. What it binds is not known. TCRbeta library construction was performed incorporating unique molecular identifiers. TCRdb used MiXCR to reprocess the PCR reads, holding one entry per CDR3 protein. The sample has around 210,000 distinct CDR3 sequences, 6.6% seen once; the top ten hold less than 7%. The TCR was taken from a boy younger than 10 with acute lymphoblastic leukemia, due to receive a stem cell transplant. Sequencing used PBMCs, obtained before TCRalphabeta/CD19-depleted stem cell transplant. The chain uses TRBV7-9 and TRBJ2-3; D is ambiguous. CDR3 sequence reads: CASSSLTPPSTDTQYF. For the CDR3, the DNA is TGTGCCAGCAGCTCACTGACTCCCCCTAGCACAGATACGCAGTATTTT.